Only a few counts were recorded for the clone carrying this T cell receptor (beta chain). Methods used by the authors: Amplified reference gene primers provided the basis for estimating nucleated cell counts. Only in-frame clones appear in the TCRdb table, and some are missing; sequencing was by immunoSEQ multiplex PCR. For V, J and clone size, that table is used; D and trimming come from the DNA. Among over 150,000 clones listed, around 89% were seen once. The data stem from a study of blood T cell repertoires in COVID-19. Study as a whole: Sites across the United States, Italy and Spain contributed samples from acute and convalescent COVID-19. Sample material is recorded as cDNA or gDNA derived from T cells, B-cell-depleted T cells, or PBMCs.

The CDR3 consists of 16 residues. Per the germline V gene, CDR1 is SGHNT and CDR2 is YYREEE (reference sequence). V shed 4 bases, J shed 4 bases, and the junction held 12 bases outside the gene matches. Sequencing was performed on peripheral blood. The chain carries TRBV5-4 and TRBJ2-7; TRBD1 agrees at 9 bases. The source is a man aged 50-60 years who had recovered from COVID-19. This chain's CDR3 is CASSPRGGTGSYEQYF. As DNA, the CDR3 is TGTGCCAGCAGCCCAAGGGGCGGGACAGGGAGTTACGAGCAGTACTTC.